The entry that follows covers one TCR beta chain sequence. This sample was included in a study of ipilimumab plus nivolumab after autologous stem cell transplantation. The CDR3 runs to 15 residues. Germline V gene data show CDR1 as SGHRS and CDR2 as YFSETQ. Trimming pared 4 bases from V and 0 bases from J, leaving 13 bases between. Clones were read by immunoSEQ multiplex PCR, and TCRdb kept only the in-frame ones, dropping some. Here the sample spans 84,000 or so clones, 83% being singletons. The origin of this receptor is a male donor with diffuse large B-cell lymphoma. Sequencing was performed on PBMCs, taken in a trial of ipilimumab plus nivolumab as post-transplant consolidation. The genes are TRBV5-1 and TRBJ1-1; weak D call: TRBD1 (6 bases). The CDR3 coding sequence is TGCGCCAGCAGCACGCAACAGGGTATGAACACTGAAGCTTTCTTT. This gives the protein CASSTQQGMNTEAFF.